This T cell receptor (beta chain) stems from a study of blood T cell repertoires in COVID-19. This table comes from immunoSEQ multiplex PCR, and its TCRdb copy is limited to in-frame clones, with some not included. This table holds roughly 67,000 clones, 86% found once. This clonotype was obtained from a man aged 50 to 60 with acute or convalescent COVID-19. Sequencing was done on a sample of peripheral blood.

CDR3 protein: CASSSLDRVYGYTF. Written as DNA, the CDR3 is TGTGCCAGCAGCTCGCTGGACAGGGTTTATGGCTACACCTTC. The chain employs TRBV5-8 and TRBJ1-2, with 8 positions matching TRBD1. Germline V gene lookup returns CDR1 SGHTS and CDR2 YDEGEE. The CDR3 is made up of 14 amino acids. V dropped 3 bases and J dropped 5; count of bases not matched to a gene: 6.